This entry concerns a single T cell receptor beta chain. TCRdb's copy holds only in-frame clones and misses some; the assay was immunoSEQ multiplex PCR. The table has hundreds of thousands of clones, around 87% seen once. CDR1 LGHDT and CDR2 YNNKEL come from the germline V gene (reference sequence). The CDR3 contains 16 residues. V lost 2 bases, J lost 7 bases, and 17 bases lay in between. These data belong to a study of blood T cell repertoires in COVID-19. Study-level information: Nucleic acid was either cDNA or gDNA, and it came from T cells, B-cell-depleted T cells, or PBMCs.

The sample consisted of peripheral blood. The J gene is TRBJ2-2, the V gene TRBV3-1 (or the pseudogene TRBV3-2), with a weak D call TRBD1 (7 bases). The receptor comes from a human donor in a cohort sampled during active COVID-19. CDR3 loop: CASSQFSTGRIGELFF. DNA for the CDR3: TGTGCCAGCAGCCAATTCTCGACAGGGAGGATCGGGGAGCTGTTTTTT.